The clone carrying this T cell receptor (beta chain) was picked up a small number of times. Its matching antigen is unknown. This entry is derived from a study of stem cell transplantation in POMP-related autoinflammatory disease. Sequencing was performed with immunoSEQ multiplex PCR; in TCRdb, only in-frame clones are kept and a portion is missing. The sample yields tens of thousands of clones, approximately 90% seen once. CDR3 length: 16 amino acids. Trimming removed 2 bases from V and 1 base from J, with 14 bases in between. Germline CDR1 MGHRA, CDR2 YSYEKL. General study points: Unique TRB V-J gene pairings were limited in number in patients with PRAID.

The receptor was isolated from a human patient with POMP-related autoinflammation and immune dysregulation (PRAID). Some T cells may trace back to the graft donor. Source: CD4+ T cells from PBMCs, taken after stem cell transplantation. J is TRBJ1-2 and V is TRBV4-1, with D uncertain. DNA of the CDR3: TGCGCCAGCAGCCAAACGTCATTAGGGATTAACTATGGCTACACCTTC. Protein product: CASSQTSLGINYGYTF.